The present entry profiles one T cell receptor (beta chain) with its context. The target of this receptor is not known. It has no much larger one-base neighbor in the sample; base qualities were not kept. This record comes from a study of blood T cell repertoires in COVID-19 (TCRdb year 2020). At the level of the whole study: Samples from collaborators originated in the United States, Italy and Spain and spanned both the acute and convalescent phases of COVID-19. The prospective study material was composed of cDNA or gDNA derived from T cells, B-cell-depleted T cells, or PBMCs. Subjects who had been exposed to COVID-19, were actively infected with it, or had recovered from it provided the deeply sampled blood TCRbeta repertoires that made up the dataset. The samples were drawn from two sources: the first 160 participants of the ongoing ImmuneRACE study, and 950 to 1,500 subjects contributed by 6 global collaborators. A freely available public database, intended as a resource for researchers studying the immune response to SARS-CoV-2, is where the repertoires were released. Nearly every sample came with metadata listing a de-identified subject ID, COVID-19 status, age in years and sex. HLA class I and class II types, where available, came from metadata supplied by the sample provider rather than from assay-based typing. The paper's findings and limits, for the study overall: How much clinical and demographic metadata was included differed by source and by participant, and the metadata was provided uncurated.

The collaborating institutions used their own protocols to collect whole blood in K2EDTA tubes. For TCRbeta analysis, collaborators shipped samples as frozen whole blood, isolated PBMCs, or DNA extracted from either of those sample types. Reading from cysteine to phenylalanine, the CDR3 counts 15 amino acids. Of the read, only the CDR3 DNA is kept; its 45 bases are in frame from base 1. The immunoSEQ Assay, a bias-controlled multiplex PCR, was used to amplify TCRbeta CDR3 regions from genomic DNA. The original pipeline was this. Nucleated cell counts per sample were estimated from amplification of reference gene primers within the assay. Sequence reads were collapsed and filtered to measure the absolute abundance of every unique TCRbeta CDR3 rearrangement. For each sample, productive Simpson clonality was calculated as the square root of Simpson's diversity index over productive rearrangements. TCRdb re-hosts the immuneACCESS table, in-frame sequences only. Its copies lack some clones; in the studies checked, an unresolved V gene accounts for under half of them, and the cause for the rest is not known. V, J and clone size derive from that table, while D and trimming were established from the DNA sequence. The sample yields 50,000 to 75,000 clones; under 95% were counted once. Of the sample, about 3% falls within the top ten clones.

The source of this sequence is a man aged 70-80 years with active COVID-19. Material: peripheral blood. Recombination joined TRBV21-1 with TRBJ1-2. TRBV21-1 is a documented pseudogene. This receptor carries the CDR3 CASSKGAGDNYGYTF. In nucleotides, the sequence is TGTGCCAGCAGCAAAGGGGCGGGGGATAACTATGGCTACACCTTC.